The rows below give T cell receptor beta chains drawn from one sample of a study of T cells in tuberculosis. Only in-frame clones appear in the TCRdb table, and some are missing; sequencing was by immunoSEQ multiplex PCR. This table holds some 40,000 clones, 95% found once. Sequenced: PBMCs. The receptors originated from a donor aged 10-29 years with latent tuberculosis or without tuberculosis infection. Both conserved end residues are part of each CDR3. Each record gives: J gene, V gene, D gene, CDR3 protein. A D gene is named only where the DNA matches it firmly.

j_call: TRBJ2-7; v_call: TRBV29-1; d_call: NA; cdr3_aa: CSVDQGVGGEQYF
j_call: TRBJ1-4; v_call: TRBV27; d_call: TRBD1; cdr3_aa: CASSSGTGDEKLFF
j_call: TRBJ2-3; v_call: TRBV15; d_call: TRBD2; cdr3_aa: CATSPPRGADTQYF
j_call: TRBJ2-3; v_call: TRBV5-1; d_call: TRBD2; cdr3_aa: CASSNSGGTDTQYF
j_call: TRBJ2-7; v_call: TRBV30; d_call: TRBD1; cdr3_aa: CAWSGTGSSYEQYF
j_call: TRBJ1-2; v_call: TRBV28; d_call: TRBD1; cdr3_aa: CASSSEGAGNGYTF
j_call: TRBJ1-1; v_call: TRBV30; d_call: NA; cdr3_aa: CAWRNSMNTEAFF
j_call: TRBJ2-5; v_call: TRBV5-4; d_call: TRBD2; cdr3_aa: CASSLAASGSHSLFETQYF
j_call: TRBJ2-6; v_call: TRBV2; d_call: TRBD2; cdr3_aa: CASRKGPSGAASGANVLTF
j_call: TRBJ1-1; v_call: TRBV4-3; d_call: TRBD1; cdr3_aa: CASSQYRGGTEAFF
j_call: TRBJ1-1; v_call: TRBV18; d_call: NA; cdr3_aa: CASSLKQGIENTEAFF